This is a list of T cell receptor beta chains from one sample in a study of T-cell reconstitution after alpha-beta-depleted transplantation in children. TCRdb recomputed calls from the PCR reads with MiXCR, one row per CDR3 protein. The sample includes about 500,000 distinct CDR3 sequences, around a third seen only once; the top ten take 2% to 2.5%. The source material was PBMCs from the stem cell graft donor, sampled from the stem cell graft. The receptor set was obtained from a human donor who donated a stem cell graft to a child with aplastic anemia. The CDR3 runs from the conserved cysteine through the conserved F or W. D genes are given only for firm matches. For some rows the clone size is stated as once, few or many, or as a class when expanded; others skip it.

>few|TRBV7-2|TRBJ2-3|NA
CASSMRSSTDTQYF
TGTGCCAGCAGCATGCGGTCCAGCACAGATACGCAGTATTTT
>few|TRBV4-3|TRBJ1-2|NA
CASSQDIGDGRVGYTF
TGCGCCAGCAGCCAAGATATCGGGGACGGACGGGTGGGCTACACCTTC
>few|TRBV5-1|TRBJ2-5|NA
CASSLVGAQQETQYF
TGCGCCAGCAGCTTGGTAGGTGCACAGCAAGAGACCCAGTACTTC
>few|TRBV6-5|TRBJ2-1|NA
CASSYSGRGRGGNEQFF
TGTGCCAGCAGTTACTCAGGGCGCGGGAGAGGGGGGAATGAGCAGTTCTTC
>once|TRBV24-1|TRBJ2-5|TRBD2
CATSDQLAGTLETQYF
TGTGCCACCAGTGACCAATTAGCGGGGACTCTGGAGACCCAGTACTTC
>once|TRBV20-1|TRBJ2-2|NA
CSAPEFVRNTGELFF
TGCAGTGCTCCAGAATTTGTGCGCAACACCGGGGAGCTGTTTTTT
>few|TRBV20-1|TRBJ1-2|NA
CSASQASDVWGPHGYTF
TGCAGTGCTAGCCAAGCTAGCGACGTATGGGGACCTCATGGCTACACCTTC
>NA|TRBV5-1|TRBJ1-2|NA
CASSLGAGTSNYGYTF
TGCGCCAGCAGCTTGGGAGCCGGGACTTCTAACTATGGCTACACCTTC
>NA|TRBV11-2|TRBJ2-1|TRBD1
CASSLDRTGNNEQFF
TGTGCCAGCAGCTTAGACCGGACAGGGAACAATGAGCAGTTCTTC
>NA|TRBV27|TRBJ2-5|NA
CASSRGTAGETQYF
TGTGCCAGCAGTCGTGGGACGGCCGGTGAGACCCAGTACTTC
>NA|TRBV6-2/TRBV6-3|TRBJ2-5|TRBD2
CASYASGNRETQYF
TGTGCCAGCTATGCGAGCGGGAACCGAGAGACCCAGTACTTC
>NA|TRBV12-3/TRBV12-4|TRBJ2-5|TRBD1
CASSLVGGKGETQYF
TGTGCCAGCAGTTTAGTAGGGGGCAAGGGAGAGACCCAGTACTTC
>NA|TRBV6-5|TRBJ2-1|NA
CASSNTGTEQFF
TGTGCCAGCAGCAATACAGGGACTGAGCAGTTCTTC
>few|TRBV12-3/TRBV12-4|TRBJ2-6|NA
CASTGGGIISGANVLTF
TGTGCCAGCACCGGAGGCGGAATAATCTCTGGGGCCAACGTCCTGACTTTC
>many|TRBV5-8|TRBJ2-6|NA
CASSLGSYSGANVLTF
TGTGCCAGCAGCTTGGGCAGCTACTCTGGGGCCAACGTCCTGACTTTC